These T cell receptor beta chains were read from a single sample in a study of cytomegalovirus exposure and HLA in healthy donors. TCRdb keeps only in-frame clones here, not all; method: immunoSEQ multiplex PCR. The repertoire includes 90,000 to 130,000 clones, roughly 69% of them detected once, and about 2.2% sits in the top ten. Sample: PBMCs. These receptors originate from a woman aged 25 to 39 in good health and CMV-seronegative. Both conserved end residues are part of each CDR3. A D gene is named only where the DNA matches it firmly. Rows may omit the clone size; those that give it use once, few, many or a size class.

abundance: NA
d_gene: NA
v_gene: TRBV30
j_gene: TRBJ1-5
CDR3aa: CAWSGSRQWRPQHF
CDR3nt: TGTGCCTGGAGTGGGTCACGGCAATGGAGGCCCCAGCATTTT

abundance: NA
d_gene: NA
v_gene: TRBV9
j_gene: TRBJ1-1
CDR3aa: CASSGGAGTEAFF
CDR3nt: TGTGCCAGCAGCGGGGGCGCAGGCACTGAAGCTTTCTTT

abundance: NA
d_gene: TRBD1
v_gene: TRBV7-9
j_gene: TRBJ1-1
CDR3aa: CASRDGQGDTEAFF
CDR3nt: TGTGCCAGCAGGGATGGACAGGGCGACACTGAAGCTTTCTTT

abundance: NA
d_gene: TRBD2
v_gene: TRBV28
j_gene: TRBJ2-1
CDR3aa: CASSSTLAGGLSHNEQFF
CDR3nt: TGTGCCAGCAGTTCAACACTAGCGGGAGGGTTGTCCCACAATGAGCAGTTCTTC

abundance: NA
d_gene: NA
v_gene: TRBV28
j_gene: TRBJ1-5
CDR3aa: CASRLTGISNQPQHF
CDR3nt: TGTGCCAGCAGACTGACAGGCATTAGCAATCAGCCCCAGCATTTT

abundance: once
d_gene: TRBD2
v_gene: TRBV28
j_gene: TRBJ2-5
CDR3aa: CAVGTSGSFLGEETQYF
CDR3nt: TGTGCCGTCGGGACTAGCGGGAGCTTCCTCGGCGAAGAGACCCAGTACTTC

abundance: once
d_gene: NA
v_gene: TRBV4-3
j_gene: TRBJ2-1
CDR3aa: CASSQAEGNEQFF
CDR3nt: TGCGCCAGCAGCCAAGCGGAGGGGAATGAGCAGTTCTTC

abundance: NA
d_gene: NA
v_gene: TRBV4-1
j_gene: TRBJ2-1
CDR3aa: CASSRFTENEQFF
CDR3nt: TGCGCCAGCAGCCGATTTACTGAAAATGAGCAGTTCTTC

abundance: NA
d_gene: NA
v_gene: TRBV4-3
j_gene: TRBJ1-1
CDR3aa: CASSQDFGEGEAFF
CDR3nt: TGCGCCAGCAGCCAAGATTTCGGGGAAGGTGAAGCTTTCTTT

abundance: NA
d_gene: TRBD1
v_gene: TRBV11-2
j_gene: TRBJ2-3
CDR3aa: CASSLVLGQGAHTQYF
CDR3nt: TGTGCCAGCAGCTTAGTTTTGGGACAGGGGGCGCATACGCAGTATTTT

abundance: NA
d_gene: TRBD2
v_gene: TRBV6-6
j_gene: TRBJ2-3
CDR3aa: CASRWTSQPPDTQYF
CDR3nt: TGTGCCAGCAGATGGACTAGCCAGCCCCCAGATACGCAGTATTTT

abundance: NA
d_gene: TRBD2
v_gene: TRBV13
j_gene: TRBJ2-7
CDR3aa: CASSGGTSGTFYEQYF
CDR3nt: TGTGCCAGCAGCGGCGGGACTAGCGGGACTTTTTACGAGCAGTACTTC

abundance: NA
d_gene: TRBD2
v_gene: TRBV5-1
j_gene: TRBJ2-7
CDR3aa: CASSLASGRPYEQYF
CDR3nt: TGCGCCAGCAGCTTGGCTAGCGGGAGGCCCTACGAGCAGTACTTC